This T cell receptor (beta chain) stems from a study of identical twins. A universal primer site arose from template switching, and cDNA bore unique molecular identifiers. Using its own MiXCR run on the 5' RACE reads, TCRdb lists one record per CDR3 protein. This sample has around 1.7 million distinct CDR3 sequences; more than 30% occur once, and the top ten carry less than 0.35%. General study points: Not following the same donors, the study drew its conclusions from cross-sectional statistical analysis. While abundant cord blood beta clonotypes carried fewer insertions, memory repertoires showed no such pattern.

Everyone who gave samples was a healthy Caucasian. V was clipped by 8 bases and J by 7 bases; unmatched bases: 12. Per germline, CDR1 DFQATT and CDR2 SNEGSKA (reference sequence). CDR3 size: 13 residues. Regarding this clonotype: The antigen is unknown. Being one base from a much bigger clone, this may be a read error.

Material for sequencing was cord blood. This sequence was found in a newborn girl in good health. The J gene is TRBJ2-7, the V gene TRBV20-1; 9 bases fit TRBD1. In DNA form, the CDR3 reads TGCAGTACTGAGGACAGGGGTATGCATGAGCAGTACTTC. Translating gives CSTEDRGMHEQYF.